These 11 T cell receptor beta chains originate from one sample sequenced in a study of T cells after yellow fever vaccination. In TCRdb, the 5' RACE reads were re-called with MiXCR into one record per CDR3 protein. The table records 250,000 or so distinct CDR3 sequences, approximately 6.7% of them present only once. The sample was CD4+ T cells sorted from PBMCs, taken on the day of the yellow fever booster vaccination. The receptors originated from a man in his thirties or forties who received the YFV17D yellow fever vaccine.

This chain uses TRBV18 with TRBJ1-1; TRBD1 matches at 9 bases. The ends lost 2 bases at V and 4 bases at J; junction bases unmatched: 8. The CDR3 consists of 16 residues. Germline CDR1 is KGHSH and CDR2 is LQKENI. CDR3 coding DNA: TGTGCCAGCTCACCATCGGGACAGGGTGTCTCCACTGAAGCTTTCTTT. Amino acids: CASSPSGQGVSTEAFF.

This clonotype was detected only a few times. CDR3 loop: CSALGRGVYEQYF. DNA of the CDR3: TGCAGTGCTCTAGGGAGAGGGGTCTACGAGCAGTACTTC. The chain links TRBV20-1 to TRBJ2-7, with D perhaps given as TRBD1 or TRBD2 (5 bases each). This CDR3 has 13 amino acids. Germline CDR1 and CDR2: DFQATT and SNEGSKA (reference sequence). With 5 bases removed from V and 3 bases from J, the gap between germline ends came to 14 bases.

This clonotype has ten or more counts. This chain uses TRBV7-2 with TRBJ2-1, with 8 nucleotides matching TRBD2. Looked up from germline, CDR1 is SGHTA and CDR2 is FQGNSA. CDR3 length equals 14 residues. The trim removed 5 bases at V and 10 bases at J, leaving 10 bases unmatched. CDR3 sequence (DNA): TGTGCCAGCAGCCCCCCGGGGACTAGTTGGGAGCAGTTCTTC. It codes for CASSPPGTSWEQFF.

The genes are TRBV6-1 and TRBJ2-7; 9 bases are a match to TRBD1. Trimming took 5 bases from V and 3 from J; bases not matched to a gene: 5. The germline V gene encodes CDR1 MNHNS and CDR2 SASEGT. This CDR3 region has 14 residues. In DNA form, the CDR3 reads TGTGCCAGCAGTAAACCGGGACAGGGCTACGAGCAGTACTTC. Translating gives CASSKPGQGYEQYF.

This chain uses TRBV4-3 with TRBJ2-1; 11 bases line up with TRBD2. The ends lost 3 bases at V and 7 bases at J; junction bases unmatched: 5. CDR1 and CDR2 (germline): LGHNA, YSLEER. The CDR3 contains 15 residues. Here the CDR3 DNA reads TGCGCCAGCAGCCAGGAACTAGCGGGAGATAATGAGCAGTTCTTC. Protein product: CASSQELAGDNEQFF.

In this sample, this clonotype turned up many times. The CDR3 region has the DNA TGTGCCAGCAGCTTAGCCGGCGGAACTCAAGAGACCCAGTACTTC. Translated, it gives CASSLAGGTQETQYF. The genes are TRBV7-6 and TRBJ2-5; unclear D gene. Germline CDR1 and CDR2: SGHVS and FNYEAQ. The ends were cut back, 0 bases at V and 2 bases at J, with 10 bases in the middle. The CDR3 sequence is 15 residues long.

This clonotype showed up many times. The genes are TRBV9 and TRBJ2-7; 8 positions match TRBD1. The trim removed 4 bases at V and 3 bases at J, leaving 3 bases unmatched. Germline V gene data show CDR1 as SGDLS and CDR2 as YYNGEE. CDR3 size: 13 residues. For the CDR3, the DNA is TGTGCCAGCAGCATAGGACAGGGCTACGAGCAGTACTTC. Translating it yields CASSIGQGYEQYF.

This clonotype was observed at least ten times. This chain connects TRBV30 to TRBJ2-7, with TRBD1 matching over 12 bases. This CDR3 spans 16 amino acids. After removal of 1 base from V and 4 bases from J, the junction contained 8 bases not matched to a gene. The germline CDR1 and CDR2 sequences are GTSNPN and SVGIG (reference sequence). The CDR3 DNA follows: TGTGCCTGGAGTGCCCCGGGACAGGGGGCCTCTTACGAGCAGTACTTC. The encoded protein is CAWSAPGQGASYEQYF.

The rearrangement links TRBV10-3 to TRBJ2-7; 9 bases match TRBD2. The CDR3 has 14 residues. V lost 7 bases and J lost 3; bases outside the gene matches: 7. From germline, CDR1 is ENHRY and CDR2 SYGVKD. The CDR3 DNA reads TGTGCCATCAAGGGGACGACTAGCGGCTACGAGCAGTACTTC. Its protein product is CAIKGTTSGYEQYF.

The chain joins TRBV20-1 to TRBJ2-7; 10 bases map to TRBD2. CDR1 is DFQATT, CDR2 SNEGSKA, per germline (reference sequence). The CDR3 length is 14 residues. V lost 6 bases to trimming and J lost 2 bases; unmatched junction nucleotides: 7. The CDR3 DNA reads TGCAGTGCCCCTAGCGGGAGACGTGCCTACGAGCAGTACTTC. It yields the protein CSAPSGRRAYEQYF.

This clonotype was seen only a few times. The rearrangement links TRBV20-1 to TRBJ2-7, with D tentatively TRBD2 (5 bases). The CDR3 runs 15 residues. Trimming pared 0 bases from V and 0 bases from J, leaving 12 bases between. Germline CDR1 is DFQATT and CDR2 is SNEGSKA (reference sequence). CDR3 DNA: TGCAGTGCTAGAGATCGTCGGGGTTTCTCCTACGAGCAGTACTTC. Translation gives CSARDRRGFSYEQYF.